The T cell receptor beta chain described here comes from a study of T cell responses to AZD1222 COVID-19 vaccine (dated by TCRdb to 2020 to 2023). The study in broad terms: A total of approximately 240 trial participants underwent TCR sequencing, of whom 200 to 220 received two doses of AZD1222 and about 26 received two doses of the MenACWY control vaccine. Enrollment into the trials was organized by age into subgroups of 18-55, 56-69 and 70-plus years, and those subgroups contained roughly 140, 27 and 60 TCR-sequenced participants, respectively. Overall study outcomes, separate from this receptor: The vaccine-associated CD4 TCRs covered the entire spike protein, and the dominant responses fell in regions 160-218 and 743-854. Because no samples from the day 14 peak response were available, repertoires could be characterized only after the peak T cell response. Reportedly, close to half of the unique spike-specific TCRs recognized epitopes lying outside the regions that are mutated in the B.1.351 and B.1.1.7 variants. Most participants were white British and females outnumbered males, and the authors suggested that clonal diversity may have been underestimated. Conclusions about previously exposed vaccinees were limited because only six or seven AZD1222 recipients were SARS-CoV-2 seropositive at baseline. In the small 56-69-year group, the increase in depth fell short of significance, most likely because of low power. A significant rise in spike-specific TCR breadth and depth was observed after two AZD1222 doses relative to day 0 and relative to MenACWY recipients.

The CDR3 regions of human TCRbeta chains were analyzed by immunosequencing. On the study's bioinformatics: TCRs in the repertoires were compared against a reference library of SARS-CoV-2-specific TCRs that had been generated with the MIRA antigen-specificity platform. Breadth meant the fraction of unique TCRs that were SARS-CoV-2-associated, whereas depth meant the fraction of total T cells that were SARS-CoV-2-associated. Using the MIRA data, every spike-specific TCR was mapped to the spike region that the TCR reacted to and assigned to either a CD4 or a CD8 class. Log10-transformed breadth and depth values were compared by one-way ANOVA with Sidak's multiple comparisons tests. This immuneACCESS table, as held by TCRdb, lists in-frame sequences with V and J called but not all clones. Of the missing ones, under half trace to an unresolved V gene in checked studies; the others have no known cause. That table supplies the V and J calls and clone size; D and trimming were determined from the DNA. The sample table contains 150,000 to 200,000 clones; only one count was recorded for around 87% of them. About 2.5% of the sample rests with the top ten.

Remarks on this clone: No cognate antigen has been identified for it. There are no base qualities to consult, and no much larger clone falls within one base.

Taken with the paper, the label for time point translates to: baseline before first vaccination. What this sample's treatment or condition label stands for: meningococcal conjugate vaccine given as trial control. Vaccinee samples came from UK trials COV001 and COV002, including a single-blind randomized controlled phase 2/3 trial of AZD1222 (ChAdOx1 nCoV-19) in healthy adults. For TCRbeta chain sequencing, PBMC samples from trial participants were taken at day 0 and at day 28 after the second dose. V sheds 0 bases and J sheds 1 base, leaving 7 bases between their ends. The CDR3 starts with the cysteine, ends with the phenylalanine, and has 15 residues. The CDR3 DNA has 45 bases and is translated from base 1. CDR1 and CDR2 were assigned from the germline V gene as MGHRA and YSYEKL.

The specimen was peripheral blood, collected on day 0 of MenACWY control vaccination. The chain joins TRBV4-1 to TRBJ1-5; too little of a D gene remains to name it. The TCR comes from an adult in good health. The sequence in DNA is TGCGCCAGCAGCCAAGATTGGGTGAGCAATCAGCCCCAGCATTTT. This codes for CASSQDWVSNQPQHF.